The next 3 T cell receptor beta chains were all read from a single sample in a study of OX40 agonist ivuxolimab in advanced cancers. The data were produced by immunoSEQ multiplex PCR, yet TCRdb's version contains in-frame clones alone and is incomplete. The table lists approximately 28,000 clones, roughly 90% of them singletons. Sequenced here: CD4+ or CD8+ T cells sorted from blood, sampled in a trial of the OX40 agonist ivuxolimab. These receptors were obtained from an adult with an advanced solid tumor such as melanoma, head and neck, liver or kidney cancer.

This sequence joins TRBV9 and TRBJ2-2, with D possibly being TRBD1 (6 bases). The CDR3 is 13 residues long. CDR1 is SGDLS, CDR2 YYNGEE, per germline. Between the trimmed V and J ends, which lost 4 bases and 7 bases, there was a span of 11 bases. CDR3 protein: CASSLARGGELFF. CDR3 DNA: TGTGCCAGCAGCCTCGCCAGGGGCGGGGAGCTGTTTTTT.

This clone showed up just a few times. In nucleotides, the CDR3 is TGTGCCTGGAGTGGGGACAGGGACTACAATGAGCAGTTCTTC. It encodes CAWSGDRDYNEQFF. J is TRBJ2-1 and V is TRBV30; 9 bases match TRBD1. Germline CDR1 GTSNPN, CDR2 SVGIG (reference sequence). The CDR3 runs 14 residues. V gave up 1 base and J gave up 3 bases; unmatched junction bases: 1. Full variable domain (missing parts from reference TRBV30 and TRBJ2-1): SQTIHQWPATLVQPVGSPLSLECTVEGTSNPNLYWYRQAAGRGLQLLFYSVGIGQISSEVPQNLSASRPQDRQFILSSKKLLLSDSGFYLCAWSGDRDYNEQFFGPGTRLTVL.

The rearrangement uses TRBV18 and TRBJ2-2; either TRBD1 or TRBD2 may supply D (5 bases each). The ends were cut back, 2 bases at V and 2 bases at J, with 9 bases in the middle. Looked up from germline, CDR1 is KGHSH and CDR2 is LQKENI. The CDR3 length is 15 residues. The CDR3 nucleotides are TGTGCCAGCTCACCAAGGGACCAAAACACCGGGGAGCTGTTTTTT. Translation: CASSPRDQNTGELFF.